A selection of T cell receptor beta chains follows, all from one sample in a study of Graves' ophthalmopathy and Graves' hyperthyroidism. TCRdb fed the multiplex PCR reads into MiXCR, producing one record per CDR3 protein. The table shows 300,000 to 450,000 distinct CDR3 sequences, with roughly 15% occurring only once. The specimen was peripheral blood. The source is an adult woman with stable Graves' hyperthyroidism. Both conserved end residues are part of each CDR3. The order of the fields is D gene, J gene, clone size, V gene, CDR3 protein, CDR3 DNA. D genes are given only for firm matches. For some rows the clone size is stated as once, few or many, or as a class when expanded; others skip it.

d_gene: .; j_gene: TRBJ2-5; abundance: .; v_gene: TRBV11-1; CDR3aa: CASSLSPLWRTEAKTQYF; CDR3nt: TGTGCCAGCAGCTTATCTCCTCTATGGCGGACCGAAGCCAAGACCCAGTACTTC
d_gene: .; j_gene: TRBJ2-7; abundance: many; v_gene: TRBV28; CDR3aa: CASSFLQAYEQYF; CDR3nt: TGTGCCAGCAGTTTCCTGCAGGCCTACGAGCAGTACTTC
d_gene: TRBD1; j_gene: TRBJ1-1; abundance: many; v_gene: TRBV11-2; CDR3aa: CASSSGPGQGARTEAFF; CDR3nt: TGTGCCAGCAGCTCGGGCCCGGGACAGGGGGCAAGGACTGAAGCTTTCTTT
d_gene: .; j_gene: TRBJ2-5; abundance: many; v_gene: TRBV12-3/TRBV12-4; CDR3aa: CASSPGTPQETQYF; CDR3nt: TGTGCCAGCAGCCCTGGCACCCCTCAAGAGACCCAGTACTTC
d_gene: .; j_gene: TRBJ1-2; abundance: many; v_gene: TRBV27; CDR3aa: CASSLSRDNGYTF; CDR3nt: TGTGCCAGCAGTTTATCGAGGGACAATGGCTACACCTTC
d_gene: .; j_gene: TRBJ1-2; abundance: many; v_gene: TRBV30; CDR3aa: CAWSAPPNYGYTF; CDR3nt: TGTGCCTGGAGTGCCCCTCCTAACTATGGCTACACCTTC
d_gene: .; j_gene: TRBJ2-5; abundance: many; v_gene: TRBV5-4; CDR3aa: CASSFPNRETQYF; CDR3nt: TGTGCCAGCAGCTTCCCCAATCGGGAGACCCAGTACTTC
d_gene: TRBD1; j_gene: TRBJ1-1; abundance: many; v_gene: TRBV6-5; CDR3aa: CASRTGGGVGAFF; CDR3nt: TGTGCCAGCAGGACAGGGGGGGGGGTCGGAGCTTTCTTT
d_gene: .; j_gene: TRBJ2-2; abundance: many; v_gene: TRBV27; CDR3aa: CASSLSPGAAGELFF; CDR3nt: TGTGCCAGCAGTTTATCCCCGGGGGCAGCCGGGGAGCTGTTTTTT
d_gene: .; j_gene: TRBJ2-7; abundance: many; v_gene: TRBV20-1; CDR3aa: CSANLPTSSYEQYF; CDR3nt: TGCAGTGCGAACTTGCCGACGAGCTCCTACGAGCAGTACTTC
d_gene: .; j_gene: TRBJ1-1; abundance: .; v_gene: TRBV7-3; CDR3aa: CASSERMNTEAFF; CDR3nt: TGTGCCAGCAGCGAGAGAATGAACACTGAAGCTTTCTTT
d_gene: .; j_gene: TRBJ1-1; abundance: many; v_gene: TRBV19; CDR3aa: CASRIGTEAFF; CDR3nt: TGTGCCAGTAGGATCGGGACTGAAGCTTTCTTT
d_gene: .; j_gene: TRBJ2-1; abundance: many; v_gene: TRBV7-2; CDR3aa: CASSSRLLYNEQFF; CDR3nt: TGTGCCAGCAGCTCCAGACTCCTTTACAATGAGCAGTTCTTC
d_gene: TRBD2; j_gene: TRBJ2-7; abundance: many; v_gene: TRBV25-1; CDR3aa: CASSESAGREGRDEQYF; CDR3nt: TGTGCCAGCAGTGAATCTGCGGGGCGGGAGGGCAGGGACGAGCAGTACTTC
d_gene: .; j_gene: TRBJ1-5; abundance: many; v_gene: TRBV12-3/TRBV12-4; CDR3aa: CASSTRAQRNQPQHF; CDR3nt: TGTGCCAGCAGTACCAGGGCCCAAAGAAATCAGCCCCAGCATTTT
d_gene: .; j_gene: TRBJ2-7; abundance: few; v_gene: TRBV30; CDR3aa: CAWSVLGEQYF; CDR3nt: TGTGCCTGGAGTGTACTCGGGGAGCAGTACTTC
d_gene: .; j_gene: TRBJ2-7; abundance: many; v_gene: TRBV12-3/TRBV12-4; CDR3aa: CASSFGITYEQYF; CDR3nt: TGTGCCAGCAGTTTCGGCATTACCTACGAGCAGTACTTC
d_gene: .; j_gene: TRBJ1-2; abundance: many; v_gene: TRBV20-1; CDR3aa: CSAHFGYGQLSGMGYTF; CDR3nt: TGCAGTGCCCACTTTGGGTACGGACAGCTATCAGGGATGGGCTACACCTTC
d_gene: TRBD1; j_gene: TRBJ2-2; abundance: few; v_gene: TRBV5-1; CDR3aa: CASSWARTGSNTGELFF; CDR3nt: TGCGCCAGCAGCTGGGCCCGGACAGGGTCGAACACCGGGGAGCTGTTTTTT
d_gene: TRBD1; j_gene: TRBJ2-7; abundance: many; v_gene: TRBV28; CDR3aa: CASSEQGGQDPYKQYF; CDR3nt: TGTGCCAGCAGTGAGCAGGGCGGACAGGACCCTTACAAGCAGTACTTC
d_gene: .; j_gene: TRBJ2-1; abundance: few; v_gene: TRBV29-1; CDR3aa: CSVEDLYNEQFF; CDR3nt: TGCAGCGTTGAAGATCTCTACAATGAGCAGTTCTTC
d_gene: .; j_gene: TRBJ2-2; abundance: few; v_gene: TRBV4-1; CDR3aa: CASSQASGSGGELFF; CDR3nt: TGCGCCAGCAGCCAAGCGAGTGGGAGTGGTGGGGAGCTGTTTTTT
d_gene: .; j_gene: TRBJ1-2; abundance: many; v_gene: TRBV12-3/TRBV12-4; CDR3aa: CASTGSILNYGYTF; CDR3nt: TGTGCCAGCACCGGGTCTATTTTGAACTATGGCTACACCTTC
d_gene: .; j_gene: TRBJ2-5; abundance: many; v_gene: TRBV20-1; CDR3aa: CSARALGLGKTQYF; CDR3nt: TGCAGTGCTAGAGCTCTTGGCCTAGGGAAGACCCAGTACTTC
d_gene: TRBD1; j_gene: TRBJ2-2; abundance: .; v_gene: TRBV12-3/TRBV12-4; CDR3aa: CASSQTGNGGELFF; CDR3nt: TGTGCCAGCAGCCAGACAGGGAATGGCGGGGAGCTGTTTTTT
d_gene: .; j_gene: TRBJ1-1; abundance: many; v_gene: TRBV28; CDR3aa: CASSRSGVSPLTEAFF; CDR3nt: TGTGCCAGCAGCCGCTCCGGCGTTTCCCCCCTTACTGAAGCTTTCTTT
d_gene: TRBD1; j_gene: TRBJ1-5; abundance: many; v_gene: TRBV10-3; CDR3aa: CAISLTGEGQPQHF; CDR3nt: TGTGCCATCAGCTTGACAGGGGAAGGCCAGCCCCAGCATTTT
d_gene: TRBD2; j_gene: TRBJ2-5; abundance: many; v_gene: TRBV6-5; CDR3aa: CASNQRTSGRAETQYF; CDR3nt: TGTGCCAGCAATCAGAGGACTAGCGGGAGGGCGGAGACCCAGTACTTC
d_gene: TRBD1; j_gene: TRBJ2-7; abundance: .; v_gene: TRBV5-1; CDR3aa: CASSSTGQGTNWEQYF; CDR3nt: TGCGCCAGCAGCTCGACGGGACAGGGGACCAATTGGGAGCAGTACTTC
d_gene: TRBD2; j_gene: TRBJ2-5; abundance: .; v_gene: TRBV4-1; CDR3aa: CASSQETLGGETQYF; CDR3nt: TGCGCCAGCAGCCAAGAAACACTCGGGGGGGAGACCCAGTACTTC
d_gene: .; j_gene: TRBJ2-5; abundance: many; v_gene: TRBV18; CDR3aa: CASSPRDYQETQYF; CDR3nt: TGTGCCAGCTCACCACGGGACTACCAAGAGACCCAGTACTTC
d_gene: .; j_gene: TRBJ2-3; abundance: many; v_gene: TRBV28; CDR3aa: CASSFSTVSSTDTQYF; CDR3nt: TGTGCCAGCAGTTTCTCAACGGTTTCTAGCACAGATACGCAGTATTTT
d_gene: .; j_gene: TRBJ2-5; abundance: many; v_gene: TRBV27; CDR3aa: CASSLGVLGETQYF; CDR3nt: TGTGCCAGCAGTTTAGGGGTATTAGGAGAGACCCAGTACTTC
d_gene: TRBD2; j_gene: TRBJ2-7; abundance: many; v_gene: TRBV2; CDR3aa: CASKWTSGSYEQYF; CDR3nt: TGTGCCAGCAAATGGACTAGCGGCTCCTACGAGCAGTACTTC
d_gene: .; j_gene: TRBJ1-1; abundance: many; v_gene: TRBV28; CDR3aa: CASGAREAFF; CDR3nt: TGTGCCTCCGGGGCCAGGGAAGCTTTCTTT
d_gene: TRBD2; j_gene: TRBJ2-7; abundance: many; v_gene: TRBV7-9; CDR3aa: CASSWASGTYEQYF; CDR3nt: TGTGCCAGCAGCTGGGCTAGCGGCACCTACGAGCAGTACTTC
d_gene: .; j_gene: TRBJ1-3; abundance: many; v_gene: TRBV6-2/TRBV6-3; CDR3aa: CASSYSHAAEGNTIYF; CDR3nt: TGTGCCAGCAGTTACTCCCACGCAGCGGAGGGAAACACCATATATTTT
d_gene: TRBD1; j_gene: TRBJ1-2; abundance: many; v_gene: TRBV30; CDR3aa: CAWDGRGNGYTF; CDR3nt: TGTGCCTGGGACGGCAGGGGGAACGGCTACACCTTC
d_gene: .; j_gene: TRBJ2-7; abundance: many; v_gene: TRBV19; CDR3aa: CASSTDRRNEQYF; CDR3nt: TGTGCCAGTAGCACCGACAGGCGGAACGAGCAGTACTTC
d_gene: TRBD2; j_gene: TRBJ2-7; abundance: few; v_gene: TRBV19; CDR3aa: CASSISSGSSYEQYF; CDR3nt: TGTGCCAGTAGTATAAGTAGCGGGAGCTCCTACGAGCAGTACTTC